Given below is one T cell receptor beta chain in context. V lost 5 bases to trimming and J lost 9 bases, with 13 bases between them. There are 12 residues in the CDR3. The germline CDR1 and CDR2 sequences are SGHVS and FQNEAQ. TCRdb ran MiXCR on the 5' RACE reads and lists one entry per CDR3 protein. Counted here are tens of thousands of distinct CDR3 sequences, about 13% occurring once; the ten biggest clones make up less than 45%. The sample comes from a study of T-cell memory formation after mild COVID-19. This clonotype was sampled from a man aged 18 to 29 who had mild COVID-19 (a few samples of this study predate the infection). Cell type and time point are not known. Sequenced sample: PBMCs or a T cell subset sorted from them (not recorded which). The chain has TRBV7-8 and TRBJ2-5; D is ambiguous. CDR3 sequence (DNA): TGTGCCAGCAGCCCCGACCATGTCCCCCAGTACTTC. It yields the protein CASSPDHVPQYF.